Listed below are T cell receptor beta chains from one sample, sequenced in a study of beta chain features in type 1 diabetes. Assay used: immunoSEQ multiplex PCR; TCRdb lists only in-frame clones, some missing. This table has around 260,000 clones, around 21% appearing once. Sequencing used naive CD4+ T cells from blood. The source of these receptors is a woman in her forties with type 1 diabetes. Each CDR3 is given with its conserved first and last residue. The D gene is left open where the match is weak. For some rows the clone size is stated as once, few or many, or as a class when expanded; others skip it.

cdr3_length: 16; d_call: TRBD1; clone_size: NA; v_call: TRBV5-1; j_call: TRBJ2-2; cdr3_aa: CASSSAWTGLTGELFF; cdr3_nt: TGCGCCAGCAGCTCTGCTTGGACAGGGTTGACCGGGGAGCTGTTTTTT
cdr3_length: 12; d_call: NA; clone_size: NA; v_call: TRBV7-2; j_call: TRBJ2-7; cdr3_aa: CASSLGSGEQYF; cdr3_nt: TGTGCCAGCAGCTTAGGTAGCGGTGAGCAGTACTTC
cdr3_length: 15; d_call: TRBD2; clone_size: few; v_call: TRBV7-2; j_call: TRBJ2-1; cdr3_aa: CASSLGLAVGNEQFF; cdr3_nt: TGTGCCAGCAGCCTCGGACTAGCGGTGGGGAATGAGCAGTTCTTC
cdr3_length: 16; d_call: TRBD1; clone_size: NA; v_call: TRBV6-5; j_call: TRBJ2-5; cdr3_aa: CASSYLGQGFRETQYF; cdr3_nt: TGTGCCAGCAGTTACCTTGGACAGGGATTTAGGGAGACCCAGTACTTC
cdr3_length: 13; d_call: TRBD1; clone_size: few; v_call: TRBV18; j_call: TRBJ1-4; cdr3_aa: CASSLGQEEKLFF; cdr3_nt: TGTGCCAGCTCACTCGGACAGGAAGAAAAACTGTTTTTT
cdr3_length: 14; d_call: NA; clone_size: few; v_call: TRBV30; j_call: TRBJ2-3; cdr3_aa: CAWSPSGTTDTQYF; cdr3_nt: TGTGCCTGGAGTCCCTCAGGCACCACAGATACGCAGTATTTT
cdr3_length: 15; d_call: NA; clone_size: NA; v_call: TRBV29-1; j_call: TRBJ1-3; cdr3_aa: CSALGSGASGNTIYF; cdr3_nt: TGCAGCGCCCTTGGATCTGGGGCCTCTGGAAACACCATATATTTT
cdr3_length: 13; d_call: NA; clone_size: NA; v_call: TRBV18; j_call: TRBJ2-1; cdr3_aa: CASSPRGGPEQFF; cdr3_nt: TGTGCCAGCTCGCCTAGGGGGGGACCAGAGCAGTTCTTC
cdr3_length: 13; d_call: NA; clone_size: few; v_call: TRBV7-2; j_call: TRBJ2-5; cdr3_aa: CASSPFRQETQYF; cdr3_nt: TGTGCCAGCAGCCCCTTCCGGCAAGAGACCCAGTACTTC
cdr3_length: 15; d_call: NA; clone_size: few; v_call: TRBV7-2; j_call: TRBJ2-1; cdr3_aa: CASSFQGGLGDEQFF; cdr3_nt: TGTGCCAGCAGCTTTCAAGGGGGATTGGGAGATGAGCAGTTCTTC
cdr3_length: 14; d_call: TRBD2; clone_size: few; v_call: TRBV13; j_call: TRBJ2-3; cdr3_aa: CASSFGRGVDTQYF; cdr3_nt: TGTGCCAGCAGCTTTGGACGGGGGGTAGATACGCAGTATTTT
cdr3_length: 12; d_call: NA; clone_size: few; v_call: TRBV30; j_call: TRBJ1-4; cdr3_aa: CAWANQGEKLFF; cdr3_nt: TGTGCCTGGGCGAATCAGGGCGAAAAACTGTTTTTT
cdr3_length: 13; d_call: NA; clone_size: few; v_call: TRBV7-9; j_call: TRBJ2-7; cdr3_aa: CASSLVPPYEQYF; cdr3_nt: TGTGCCAGCAGCTTAGTCCCCCCATACGAGCAGTACTTC
cdr3_length: 16; d_call: TRBD1; clone_size: once; v_call: TRBV5-6; j_call: TRBJ1-2; cdr3_aa: CASRPPRTGHPYGYTF; cdr3_nt: TGTGCCAGCAGACCCCCTCGGACAGGCCATCCCTATGGCTACACCTTC
cdr3_length: 14; d_call: NA; clone_size: few; v_call: TRBV15; j_call: TRBJ2-3; cdr3_aa: CATSRGAPGDTQYF; cdr3_nt: TGTGCCACCAGCAGAGGTGCGCCGGGGGATACGCAGTATTTT
cdr3_length: 12; d_call: NA; clone_size: NA; v_call: TRBV7-2; j_call: TRBJ1-3; cdr3_aa: CASSLTGNTIYF; cdr3_nt: TGTGCCAGCAGCTTAACAGGAAACACCATATATTTT
cdr3_length: 13; d_call: NA; clone_size: NA; v_call: TRBV28; j_call: TRBJ2-7; cdr3_aa: CASTLTDSYEQYF; cdr3_nt: TGTGCCAGCACCTTGACTGACTCCTACGAGCAGTACTTC
cdr3_length: 15; d_call: TRBD1; clone_size: NA; v_call: TRBV4-2; j_call: TRBJ1-1; cdr3_aa: CASSQPGTGPTEAFF; cdr3_nt: TGTGCCAGCAGCCAACCCGGGACAGGCCCCACTGAAGCTTTCTTT
cdr3_length: 16; d_call: TRBD1; clone_size: NA; v_call: TRBV9; j_call: TRBJ1-2; cdr3_aa: CASSARDRGQYYGYTF; cdr3_nt: TGTGCCAGCAGCGCCCGGGACAGGGGGCAGTACTATGGCTACACCTTC
cdr3_length: 15; d_call: TRBD2; clone_size: NA; v_call: TRBV5-1; j_call: TRBJ2-1; cdr3_aa: CASSFLAVAYNEQFF; cdr3_nt: TGCGCCAGCAGCTTCCTAGCGGTCGCCTACAATGAGCAGTTCTTC
cdr3_length: 16; d_call: NA; clone_size: few; v_call: TRBV15; j_call: TRBJ2-1; cdr3_aa: CATSPQGPPFDNEQFF; cdr3_nt: TGTGCCACCAGCCCCCAGGGGCCCCCCTTCGACAATGAGCAGTTCTTC
cdr3_length: 12; d_call: TRBD2; clone_size: few; v_call: TRBV30; j_call: TRBJ2-1; cdr3_aa: CAWGTSGNEQFF; cdr3_nt: TGTGCCTGGGGGACTAGCGGCAATGAGCAGTTCTTC
cdr3_length: 13; d_call: NA; clone_size: few; v_call: TRBV7-9; j_call: TRBJ1-5; cdr3_aa: CASRRFSNQPQHF; cdr3_nt: TGTGCCAGCAGGCGGTTTAGCAATCAGCCCCAGCATTTT
cdr3_length: 14; d_call: NA; clone_size: few; v_call: TRBV7-2; j_call: TRBJ2-2; cdr3_aa: CASSQKGVTGELFF; cdr3_nt: TGTGCCAGCAGCCAAAAAGGAGTCACCGGGGAGCTGTTTTTT
cdr3_length: 13; d_call: NA; clone_size: NA; v_call: TRBV7-3; j_call: TRBJ2-2; cdr3_aa: CASSLTFGGELFF; cdr3_nt: TGTGCCAGCAGCTTAACGTTCGGCGGGGAGCTGTTTTTT
cdr3_length: 15; d_call: TRBD2; clone_size: once; v_call: TRBV30; j_call: TRBJ2-1; cdr3_aa: CAWSVLGTSYNEQFF; cdr3_nt: TGTGCCTGGAGTGTTCTGGGGACTAGCTACAATGAGCAGTTCTTC
cdr3_length: 14; d_call: NA; clone_size: NA; v_call: TRBV29-1; j_call: TRBJ1-2; cdr3_aa: CSVEGGGTNYGYTF; cdr3_nt: TGCAGCGTTGAAGGGGGAGGAACTAACTATGGCTACACCTTC
cdr3_length: 16; d_call: NA; clone_size: once; v_call: TRBV15; j_call: TRBJ1-6; cdr3_aa: CATSREPQGINSPLHF; cdr3_nt: TGTGCCACCAGCAGAGAACCCCAGGGGATTAATTCACCCCTCCACTTT
cdr3_length: 13; d_call: NA; clone_size: NA; v_call: TRBV29-1; j_call: TRBJ2-7; cdr3_aa: CSVGEGPSYEQYF; cdr3_nt: TGCAGCGTCGGCGAGGGCCCTTCCTACGAGCAGTACTTC
cdr3_length: 11; d_call: TRBD1; clone_size: few; v_call: TRBV6-5; j_call: TRBJ1-1; cdr3_aa: CASSSSGGAFF; cdr3_nt: TGTGCCAGCAGTTCGTCAGGGGGAGCTTTCTTT